A selection of T cell receptor beta chains follows, all from one sample in a study of blood T cell repertoires in COVID-19. Method: immunoSEQ multiplex PCR; TCRdb's copy keeps in-frame clones and lacks some. Among 110,000 or so clones, around 74% were seen once, and the ten largest hold roughly a fifth. Material for sequencing was peripheral blood. Receptors were obtained from an older woman with acute or convalescent COVID-19. Each CDR3 is given with its conserved first and last residue. D genes are given only for firm matches. Clone size, where shown, is once, few, many, or a class for clones that have expanded.

v_call: TRBV30
d_call: -
clone_size: -
j_call: TRBJ1-2
cdr3_aa: CAGPSGEGSNYGYTF
cdr3_nt: TGTGCCGGGCCATCGGGGGAGGGAAGCAACTATGGCTACACCTTC

v_call: TRBV5-4
d_call: TRBD1
clone_size: few
j_call: TRBJ1-1
cdr3_aa: CASSSGQGGMNTEAFF
cdr3_nt: TGTGCCAGCAGTTCCGGACAGGGCGGAATGAACACTGAAGCTTTCTTT

v_call: TRBV4-1
d_call: -
clone_size: -
j_call: TRBJ1-1
cdr3_aa: CASSLQVNTEAFF
cdr3_nt: TGCGCCAGCAGCCTTCAGGTGAACACTGAAGCTTTCTTT

v_call: TRBV6-5
d_call: -
clone_size: -
j_call: TRBJ2-2
cdr3_aa: CASTRTGPGELFF
cdr3_nt: TGTGCCAGCACTCGAACAGGGCCCGGGGAGCTGTTTTTT

v_call: TRBV29-1
d_call: TRBD1
clone_size: -
j_call: TRBJ2-2
cdr3_aa: CSVGTGATGELFF
cdr3_nt: TGCAGCGTTGGCACAGGGGCCACCGGGGAGCTGTTTTTT

v_call: TRBV9
d_call: TRBD1
clone_size: -
j_call: TRBJ1-2
cdr3_aa: CASSANGQGNPLEGYTF
cdr3_nt: TGTGCCAGCAGCGCAAATGGACAGGGGAACCCTCTGGAGGGCTACACCTTC

v_call: TRBV19
d_call: TRBD1
clone_size: many
j_call: TRBJ1-5
cdr3_aa: CASSQRQGVGQPQHF
cdr3_nt: TGTGCCAGTAGTCAGCGCCAGGGGGTCGGTCAGCCCCAGCATTTT

v_call: TRBV19
d_call: TRBD1
clone_size: -
j_call: TRBJ1-2
cdr3_aa: CASSFSQGASSYTF
cdr3_nt: TGTGCCAGTAGTTTCTCACAGGGGGCGTCCAGCTACACCTTC

v_call: TRBV3-1/TRBV3-2
d_call: TRBD1
clone_size: -
j_call: TRBJ2-7
cdr3_aa: CASRRGTGGHYEQYF
cdr3_nt: TGTGCCAGCAGAAGAGGGACAGGGGGGCACTACGAGCAGTACTTC

v_call: TRBV19
d_call: -
clone_size: -
j_call: TRBJ2-7
cdr3_aa: CASSMAGSYEQYF
cdr3_nt: TGTGCCAGTAGTATGGCAGGTTCCTACGAGCAGTACTTC

v_call: TRBV18
d_call: -
clone_size: few
j_call: TRBJ1-5
cdr3_aa: CASSLGGERGNQPQHF
cdr3_nt: TGTGCCAGCTCCCTCGGGGGGGAGCGCGGCAATCAGCCCCAGCATTTT

v_call: TRBV27
d_call: TRBD1
clone_size: many
j_call: TRBJ1-6
cdr3_aa: CASSSRTGVAPLHF
cdr3_nt: TGTGCCAGCAGTTCCAGGACAGGGGTTGCACCCCTCCACTTT

v_call: TRBV7-9
d_call: TRBD1
clone_size: -
j_call: TRBJ1-1
cdr3_aa: CASSLPSAGQGIPEAFF
cdr3_nt: TGTGCCAGCAGCTTACCATCAGCAGGACAGGGAATTCCTGAAGCTTTCTTT

v_call: TRBV6-5
d_call: -
clone_size: once
j_call: TRBJ2-2
cdr3_aa: CASSPHRPNTGELFF
cdr3_nt: TGTGCCAGCAGTCCCCACAGGCCCAACACCGGGGAGCTGTTTTTT

v_call: TRBV28
d_call: -
clone_size: many
j_call: TRBJ1-1
cdr3_aa: CASSPPPGLKVAEAFF
cdr3_nt: TGTGCCAGCAGTCCTCCCCCGGGACTTAAAGTCGCTGAAGCTTTCTTT

v_call: TRBV18
d_call: TRBD1
clone_size: -
j_call: TRBJ1-5
cdr3_aa: CASSQKPALQGASAYSNQPQHF
cdr3_nt: TGTGCCAGCTCTCAAAAACCGGCCCTACAGGGGGCGTCGGCTTATAGCAATCAGCCCCAGCATTTT

v_call: TRBV5-1
d_call: TRBD1
clone_size: once
j_call: TRBJ2-3
cdr3_aa: CASSLWGTGGTDTQYF
cdr3_nt: TGCGCCAGCAGCTTGTGGGGGACAGGAGGCACAGATACGCAGTATTTT

v_call: TRBV27
d_call: -
clone_size: few
j_call: TRBJ1-1
cdr3_aa: CASSLSVPNRYGNMNTEAFF
cdr3_nt: TGTGCCAGCAGTTTATCGGTACCGAACAGGTATGGAAACATGAACACTGAAGCTTTCTTT

v_call: TRBV19
d_call: TRBD1
clone_size: few
j_call: TRBJ1-6
cdr3_aa: CASSISQGANLHF
cdr3_nt: TGTGCCAGTAGTATTTCCCAGGGGGCCAACCTCCACTTT

v_call: TRBV7-9
d_call: TRBD1
clone_size: -
j_call: TRBJ1-3
cdr3_aa: CASSLEGQGSSGNTIYF
cdr3_nt: TGTGCCAGCAGCTTAGAAGGACAGGGAAGCTCTGGAAACACCATATATTTT

v_call: TRBV6-4
d_call: -
clone_size: -
j_call: TRBJ2-1
cdr3_aa: CASSDLGGGCNEQFF
cdr3_nt: TGTGCCAGCAGTGACCTGGGGGGGGGCTGCAATGAGCAGTTCTTC

v_call: TRBV30
d_call: TRBD2
clone_size: -
j_call: TRBJ2-1
cdr3_aa: CAWSGTSGGDEQFF
cdr3_nt: TGTGCCTGGAGCGGGACTAGCGGGGGGGATGAGCAGTTCTTC

v_call: TRBV3-1/TRBV3-2
d_call: TRBD1
clone_size: -
j_call: TRBJ2-3
cdr3_aa: CASTLRDRGADTQYF
cdr3_nt: TGTGCCAGCACTTTGCGGGACAGGGGGGCCGATACGCAGTATTTT

v_call: TRBV5-1
d_call: TRBD1
clone_size: -
j_call: TRBJ1-2
cdr3_aa: CASLPGTGSYGYTF
cdr3_nt: TGCGCCAGCCTGCCCGGGACAGGGTCATATGGCTACACCTTC

v_call: TRBV15
d_call: TRBD2
clone_size: -
j_call: TRBJ2-1
cdr3_aa: CATSRDFSGGHNEQFF
cdr3_nt: TGTGCCACCAGCAGAGATTTTAGCGGGGGTCACAATGAGCAGTTCTTC

v_call: TRBV5-1
d_call: -
clone_size: -
j_call: TRBJ2-1
cdr3_aa: CASSLAVGVRTNEQFF
cdr3_nt: TGCGCCAGCAGCTTGGCGGTAGGGGTGAGGACGAATGAGCAGTTCTTC

v_call: TRBV20-1
d_call: TRBD1
clone_size: -
j_call: TRBJ1-5
cdr3_aa: CSASESGGSQPQHF
cdr3_nt: TGCAGTGCTAGTGAATCAGGGGGCAGTCAGCCCCAGCATTTT

v_call: TRBV5-1
d_call: TRBD1
clone_size: -
j_call: TRBJ1-6
cdr3_aa: CASSLGDRILHF
cdr3_nt: TGCGCCAGCAGCTTGGGGGACAGAATCCTCCACTTT

v_call: TRBV30
d_call: -
clone_size: few
j_call: TRBJ1-5
cdr3_aa: CAWSGEGNQPQHF
cdr3_nt: TGTGCCTGGAGTGGCGAGGGAAATCAGCCCCAGCATTTT

v_call: TRBV4-1
d_call: TRBD1
clone_size: -
j_call: TRBJ1-1
cdr3_aa: CASSQAPTGTEAFF
cdr3_nt: TGCGCCAGCAGCCAAGCCCCGACAGGGACTGAAGCTTTCTTT